This T cell receptor beta chain was documented in a study of T cell responses to AZD1222 COVID-19 vaccine (dated by TCRdb to about 2021). Study-wide context: AZD1222 recipients whose second dose came at about 4 weeks and those whose second dose came at about 12 weeks were combined into one group, since spike-specific TCR depth and breadth did not differ between the two schedules. A total of under 250 trial participants underwent TCR sequencing, of whom approximately 200 had received two doses of AZD1222 and roughly 26 had received two doses of the MenACWY control vaccine. Trial participants were enrolled by age into subgroups of 18-55, 56-69 and 70-plus years, and around 150, 28 and 57 TCR-sequenced participants, respectively, were included in these subgroups.

What the work shows at the level of the full study, not this receptor alone: Participants were mostly white British and included more females than males, and it was suggested by the authors that clonal diversity may have been underestimated. Only six or seven AZD1222 recipients were SARS-CoV-2 seropositive at baseline, limiting conclusions about previously exposed vaccinees. Nearly half of unique spike-specific TCRs reportedly recognized epitopes outside regions mutated in the B.1.351 and B.1.1.7 variants. In the small 56-69-year group, the increase in depth fell short of significance, most likely because of low power. Because no day 14 peak-response samples were available, repertoires were characterized only after the peak T cell response. Spike-specific TCR breadth and depth rose significantly after two AZD1222 doses compared with day 0 and with MenACWY recipients. The vaccine-associated CD4 TCRs covered the entire spike protein, and the dominant responses fell in regions 160-218 and 743-854.

The CDR3 regions of human TCRbeta chains were analyzed by immunosequencing. The study's processing was this. Repertoire TCRs were matched against a reference library of SARS-CoV-2-specific TCRs generated with the MIRA antigen-specificity platform. Breadth was defined as the fraction of unique TCRs that were SARS-CoV-2-associated, and depth was defined as the fraction of total T cells that were SARS-CoV-2-associated. Using the MIRA data, each spike-specific TCR was assigned both to the spike region to which the TCR was reactive and to a CD4 or CD8 class. Log10-transformed breadth and depth values were compared by one-way ANOVA with Sidak's multiple comparisons tests. TCRdb's version of the immuneACCESS table is confined to in-frame rearrangements and falls short of the full clone set. An unresolved V gene accounts for under half of the shortfall where checked; the remainder is of unknown origin. That table furnishes V, J and clone size, whereas the DNA furnished D and trimming. The sample yields tens of thousands of clones; just under 90% were counted once. Jointly, the top ten make up 5.7% of the sample.

The sample's time point label is to be understood as: baseline before first vaccination. Vaccinee samples were obtained from the UK trials COV001 and COV002, which included a single-blind randomized controlled phase 2/3 trial of AZD1222 (ChAdOx1 nCoV-19) in healthy adults. For TCRbeta chain sequencing, PBMC samples from trial participants were taken at day 0 and at day 28 after the second dose. V sheds 0 bases and J sheds 2 bases, leaving 14 bases between their ends. Including the terminal cysteine and phenylalanine, the CDR3 comprises 17 residues. Only CDR3 DNA remains: 51 bases, in frame from the first base. CDR1 and CDR2 are read off the germline V gene as SGHTA and FQGTGA. On this clone: Its antigen is unknown. The record has no base qualities; no much larger clone is one base away.

Here the chain combines TRBV7-3 and TRBJ2-1; the D gene is perhaps TRBD1 or TRBD2, as each covers 5 bases. The sequence derives from an adult in good health. This material consisted of peripheral blood, taken on day 0 of AZD1222 vaccination. The DNA sequence follows: TGTGCCAGCAGCTTAACTTGGATCCCGGGACCCTACAATGAGCAGTTCTTC. This gives the protein CASSLTWIPGPYNEQFF.